This T cell receptor beta chain originates from a study of regulatory T cells in long-lasting Graves disease (dated by TCRdb to the early 2020s). Turning to the overall study: In the newly diagnosed Graves' disease group, patients had been taking antithyroid drugs for less than 3 months. TCR sequencing covered approximately 13 persistent and about 20 newly diagnosed Graves' disease patients, around 35 samples in total. The study was conducted in China and was registered as a clinical trial. Peripheral blood TCR sequencing and RNA sequencing compared persistent Graves' disease patients with newly diagnosed Graves' disease patients.

Its CDR3 holds 15 amino acids, cysteine through phenylalanine. Only the CDR3 part of the read is kept: 45 bases, read in frame from the first base. V is shortened by 4 bases, J by 5 bases, and the region joining them spans 18 bases. What the time point label conveys for this sample: newly diagnosed GD, antithyroid drugs for less than 3 months. For both TCR sequencing and RNA sequencing, RNA was extracted from PBMCs using TRIzol. Graves' disease was diagnosed according to American Thyroid Association guidelines. Patients for the study were recruited at an endocrinology department in Xi'an, China. Each patient gave about 10 milliliters of peripheral blood, collected in an EDTA anticoagulant tube. Ficoll Paque Plus density gradient separation was used to isolate PBMCs, and no further T cell sorting was done. An Agilent 2100 Bioanalyzer and agarose gel were used to check RNA quality, and a NanoDrop 2000 was used to measure RNA concentration.

The library was built by means of multiplex PCR. Sequencing took place on an Illumina HiSeq 4000. To build TCR beta libraries, CDR3 regions were amplified by Arm-PCR using iRepertoire HTBI primers. Before sequencing, the PCR products underwent gel purification. In the paper's pipeline: A total of around 59 TRBV and approximately 15 TRBJ segments were identified across samples and were used for gene usage analysis of CDR3 amino acid clonotypes. COPE and FqMerger were used to merge the filtered high-quality paired reads into contigs. BLAST was used to align contigs to IMGT TRBV, TRBD and TRBJ reference genes, with CDR3 defined following IMGT. Any clonotype with a frequency above 0.1% was counted as a highly expanded clone. Repertoire diversity was measured by Shannon entropy, and V-J evenness by the Gini coefficient. A clonotype found in more than one individual was treated as public. TCRdb took the public reads, trimmed them with fastp at Q25, ran MiXCR for clone calling and kept in-frame beta chains. Rows are combined by CDR3 protein, so each entry shows the most common genes and DNA. These V and J calls rely on TCRdb rather than the paper's analysis. Here the sample has about 220,000 distinct CDR3 sequences; roughly 19% occur a single time. The top ten clones comprise 10% to 15% of the sample.

What the study reported, not specific to this receptor: A larger number of public clonotypes was shared among persistent patients (approximately 2,600) than among newly diagnosed patients (roughly 980). Sequencing and analysis were restricted to the TCR beta chain. The authors noted that the small sample size was a limitation that may lower accuracy. TRBV28, TRBJ1-2 and TRBJ2-5 were preferentially used in persistent disease, while TRBV20-1 and TRBJ2-1 were favored in newly diagnosed disease. Only peripheral blood was studied, because thyroid tissue, the primary lesion, was inaccessible. Compared with newly diagnosed patients, patients with persistent Graves' disease had lower TCR Shannon entropy and fewer highly expanded clones, which suggests clonal expansion.

This clonotype was recorded many times. Its antigen is still unknown. No quality values exist for individual bases; no much larger clone is one base distant. The data also belong to a second study, concerning T cells in Graves' hyperthyroidism and ophthalmopathy. The second publication reports: Graves' hyperthyroidism was defined as stable when no progression to ophthalmopathy occurred over 18 months of follow-up. Hyperthyroidism patients were newly diagnosed, with disease duration under 2 months, and aged 18 to 65 years. Patients with uncontrolled infections, other autoimmune diseases, pregnancy or lactation were excluded. Diagnoses relied on clinical symptoms, serum thyroxine and TRAb, thyroid ultrasound and orbital computed tomography. For the first round of RT-PCR on the TCR CDR3, the HTBI primer set was used together with the Qiagen OneStep RT-PCR kit. Most expanded thyroid clonotypes (frequency above 0.001) were also found in blood, which suggests that blood repertoires may mirror thyroid immune responses. A model built on a 13 V-J signature distinguished ophthalmopathy from stable hyperthyroidism, reaching 87.88% sensitivity and around 82% specificity in cross-validation and 80%/75% in testing. In validation, the model predicted progression to ophthalmopathy a median of approximately 6.3 months before onset, with over 55% sensitivity and roughly 77% specificity. TCR V-J signatures able to tell the groups apart were searched for in a discovery cohort of 100 or so patients, of whom over 40 had Graves' ophthalmopathy and 55 to 65 had stable Graves' hyperthyroidism. Prospective prediction of ophthalmopathy was tested in an independent validation cohort consisting of 18 hyperthyroidism patients and some 15 patients who later progressed to ophthalmopathy. The roughly 99 discovery patients were divided at random into training and test sets in a 7:3 ratio. In addition, the study compared T-cell repertoires in thyroid tissue and in blood from 6 or 7 Graves' hyperthyroidism patients. After blood sampling, hyperthyroidism patients were treated with methimazole at a starting dose of 30 mg daily, and ophthalmopathy patients were treated with high-dose intravenous methylprednisolone. A second multiplex PCR round built the libraries, followed by size selection and purification. Sequencing of the libraries was done on an Illumina HiSeq2000 using paired-end 100 bp reads. SOAPnuke was used to process the raw data, removing reads that contained adapters or uncalled bases, had a mean Phred below 15, or lacked an exact match to the constant primer or identifier. High-quality paired reads were merged with COPE v1.2.5, and unique nucleotide sequences were defined as clonotypes. MiTCR v1.1 was used to align the clonotypes against IMGT TRBV, TRBD and TRBJ reference segments. Only V-J combinations with frequency above 0.0001, covering roughly 99% of repertoires, were analysed. A TCS score was defined as the ratio of F50 (clonal expansion) to E x V (chaos), with BLOSUM62-based TCRdist applied between CDR3 peptides within each V-J. Welch's t-statistics and random forest reduced several hundred V-J features to about 13, which were used in a naive Bayes classifier (R e1071). Sample size was not statistically predetermined, and investigators were not blinded to group allocation. According to the paper, TCR Vbeta CDR3 sequencing was carried out on some 140 peripheral blood samples, which came from under 50 ophthalmopathy, around 74 hyperthyroidism and approximately 17 progressor patients.

This TCR was recovered from a woman between 25 and 40 years old with Graves disease. Donor details come from another sample of the same person, matched by shared clones. The sequenced sample was peripheral blood mononuclear cells (PBMCs), obtained at new diagnosis, from a patient treated with antithyroid drugs. The rearranged segments are TRBV12-3 or TRBV12-4 and TRBJ2-7; TRBD1 might be the D gene, on 6 matching bases. The bases read TGTGCCAGCAGTTATCGTCGACAGGTAGGAGACGAGCAGTACTTC. Its coded protein is CASSYRRQVGDEQYF.